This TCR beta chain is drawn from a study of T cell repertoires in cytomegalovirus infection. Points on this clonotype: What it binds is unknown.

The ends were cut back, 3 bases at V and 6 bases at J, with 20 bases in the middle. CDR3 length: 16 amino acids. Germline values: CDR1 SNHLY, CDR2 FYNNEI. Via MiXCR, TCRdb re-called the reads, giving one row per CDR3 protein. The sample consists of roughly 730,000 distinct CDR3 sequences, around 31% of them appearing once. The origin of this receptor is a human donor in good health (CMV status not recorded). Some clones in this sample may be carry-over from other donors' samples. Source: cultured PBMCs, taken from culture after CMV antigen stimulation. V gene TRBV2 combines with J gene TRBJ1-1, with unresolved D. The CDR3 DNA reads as TGTGCCAGCAGTGAGGTCAGGCCAGGAGGGATGGCTGAAGCTTTCTTT. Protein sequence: CASSEVRPGGMAEAFF.